This TCR beta chain was recovered during a study of beta chain features in type 1 diabetes. As to this clone: The antigen remains unidentified.

Investigators reverse transcribed all isolated RNA, so they sequenced expressed TCRB transcripts. The repertoire was sequenced with immunoSEQ multiplex PCR; TCRdb's copy has only in-frame clones and lacks some. The sample lists around 99,000 clones; approximately 39% were seen once. Overall study results and limits: Across patients, naive, central memory and Treg TCRB repertoires exhibited apparently greater similarity than was observed across healthy donors. Lower insertion and higher deletion counts appeared at VDJ junctions in type 1 diabetes patients.

In all sorted populations, purity surpassed 95%. This sequence was found in a woman aged 18 to 35 in good health. Material for sequencing was stem cell memory CD4+ T cells from blood.

The CDR3 region has the DNA TGCAGCATGAGCAGGACTAGCGGGACAGATACGCAGTATTTT. Translation gives CSMSRTSGTDTQYF. The V gene is TRBV29-1, the J gene TRBJ2-3, with TRBD2 identical over 11 bases. J lost 3 bases, V lost 8 bases, and 7 bases had no gene match. The CDR3 has 14 amino acids. Germline V gene data show CDR1 as SQVTM and CDR2 as ANQGSEA.